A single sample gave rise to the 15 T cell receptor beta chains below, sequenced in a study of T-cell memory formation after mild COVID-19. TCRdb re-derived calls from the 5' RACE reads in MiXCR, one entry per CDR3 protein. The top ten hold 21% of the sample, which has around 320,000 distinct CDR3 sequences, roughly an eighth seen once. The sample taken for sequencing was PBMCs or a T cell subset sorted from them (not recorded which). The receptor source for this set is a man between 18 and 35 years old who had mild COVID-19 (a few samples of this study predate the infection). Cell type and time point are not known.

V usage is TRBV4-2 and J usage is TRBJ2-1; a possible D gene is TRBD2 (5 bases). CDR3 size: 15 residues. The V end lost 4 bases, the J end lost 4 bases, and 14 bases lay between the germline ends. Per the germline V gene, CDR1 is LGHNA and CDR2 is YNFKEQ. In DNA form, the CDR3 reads TGTGCCAGCAGCCCGGGGTCGGTACAATACAATGAGCAGTTCTTC. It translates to CASSPGSVQYNEQFF.

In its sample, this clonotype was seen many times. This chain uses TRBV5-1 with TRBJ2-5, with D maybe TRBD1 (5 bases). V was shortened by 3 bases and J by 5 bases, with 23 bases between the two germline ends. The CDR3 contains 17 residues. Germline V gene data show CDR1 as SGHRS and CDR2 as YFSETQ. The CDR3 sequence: CASSWQPLGRNPETQYF. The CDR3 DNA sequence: TGCGCCAGCAGCTGGCAGCCTTTGGGGCGTAACCCGGAGACCCAGTACTTC. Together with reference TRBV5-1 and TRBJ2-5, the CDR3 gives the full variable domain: KAGVTQTPRYLIKTRGQQVTLSCSPISGHRSVSWYQQTPGQGLQFLFEYFSETQRNKGNFPGRFSGRQFSNSRSEMNVSTLELGDSALYLCASSWQPLGRNPETQYFGPGTRLLVL.

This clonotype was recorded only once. CDR3 nucleotides: TGTGCCAGCAGCCAAGTGATATTAGCGGGCAAAGAGACCCAGTACTTC. It codes for CASSQVILAGKETQYF. The chain employs TRBV4-2 and TRBJ2-5, with 7 bases lining up with TRBD2. Trimming at V came to 1 base and at J to 3 bases, leaving 8 bases not matched to a gene. Germline CDR1 is LGHNA and CDR2 is YNFKEQ. The CDR3 is made up of 16 amino acids.

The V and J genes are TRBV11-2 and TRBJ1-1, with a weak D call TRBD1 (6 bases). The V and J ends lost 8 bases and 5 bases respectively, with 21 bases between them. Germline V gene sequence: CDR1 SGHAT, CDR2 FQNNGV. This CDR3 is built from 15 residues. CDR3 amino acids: CASCRPGHASTEAFF. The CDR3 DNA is TGTGCCAGCTGTAGACCGGGACATGCCTCAACTGAAGCTTTCTTT.

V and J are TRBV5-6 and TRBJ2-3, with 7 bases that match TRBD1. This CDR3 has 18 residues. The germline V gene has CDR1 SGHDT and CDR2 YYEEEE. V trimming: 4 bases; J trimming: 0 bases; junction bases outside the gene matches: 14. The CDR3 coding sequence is TGTGCCAGCAGCCTTGGGCTGACAGGGCGATCTAGCACAGATACGCAGTATTTT. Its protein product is CASSLGLTGRSSTDTQYF.

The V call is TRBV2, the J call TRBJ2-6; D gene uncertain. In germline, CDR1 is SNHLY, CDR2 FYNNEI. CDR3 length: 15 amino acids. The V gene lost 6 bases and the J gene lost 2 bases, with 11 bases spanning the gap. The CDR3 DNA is TGTGCCAGCAGCGCGAATGGGGCTGGGGCCAACGTCCTGACTTTC. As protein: CASSANGAGANVLTF.

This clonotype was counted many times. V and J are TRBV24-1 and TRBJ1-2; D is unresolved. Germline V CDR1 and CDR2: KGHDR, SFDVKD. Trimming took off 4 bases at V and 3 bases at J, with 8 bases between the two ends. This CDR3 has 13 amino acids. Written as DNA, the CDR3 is TGTGCCACCAGTGAAACAGCAGACTATGGCTACACCTTC. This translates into CATSETADYGYTF.

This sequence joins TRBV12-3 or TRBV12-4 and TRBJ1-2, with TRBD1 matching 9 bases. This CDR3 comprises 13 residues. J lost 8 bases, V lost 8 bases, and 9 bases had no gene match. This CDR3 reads CASRLRQGGGYTF. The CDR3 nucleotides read TGTGCCAGCCGCCTGCGACAGGGGGGCGGCTACACCTTC.

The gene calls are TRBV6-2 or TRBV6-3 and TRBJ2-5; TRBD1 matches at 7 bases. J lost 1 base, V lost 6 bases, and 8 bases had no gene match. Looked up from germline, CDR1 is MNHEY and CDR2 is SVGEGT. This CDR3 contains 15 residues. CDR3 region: CASSPPGTAQETQYF. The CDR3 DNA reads TGTGCCAGCAGCCCACCCGGGACAGCCCAAGAGACCCAGTACTTC.

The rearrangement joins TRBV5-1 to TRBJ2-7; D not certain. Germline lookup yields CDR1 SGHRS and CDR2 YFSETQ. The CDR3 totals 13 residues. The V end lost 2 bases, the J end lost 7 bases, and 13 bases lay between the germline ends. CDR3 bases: TGCGCCAGCAGCTTTCCCCCGAAGCAGGAGCAGTACTTC. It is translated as CASSFPPKQEQYF.

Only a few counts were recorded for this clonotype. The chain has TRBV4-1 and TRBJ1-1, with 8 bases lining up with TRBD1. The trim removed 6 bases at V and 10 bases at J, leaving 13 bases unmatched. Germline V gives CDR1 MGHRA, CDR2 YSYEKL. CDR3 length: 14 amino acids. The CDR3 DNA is TGCGCCAGCAGAAGAGAGGGCGGGACAGGATCAGCTTTCTTT. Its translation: CASRREGGTGSAFF.

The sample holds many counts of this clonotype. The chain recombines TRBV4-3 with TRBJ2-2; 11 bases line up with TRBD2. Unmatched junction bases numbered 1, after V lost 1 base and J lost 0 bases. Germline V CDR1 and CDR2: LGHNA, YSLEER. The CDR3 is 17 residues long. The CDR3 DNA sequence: TGCGCCAGCAGCCAAGGACTAGCGGGGTCGAACACCGGGGAGCTGTTTTTT. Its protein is CASSQGLAGSNTGELFF.

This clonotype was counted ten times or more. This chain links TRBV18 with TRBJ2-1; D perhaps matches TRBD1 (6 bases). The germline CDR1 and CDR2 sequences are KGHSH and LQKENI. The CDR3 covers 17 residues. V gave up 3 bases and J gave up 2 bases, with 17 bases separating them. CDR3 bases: TGTGCCAGCTCACCGTCTTGGGGGCTTGGGGCCTACAATGAGCAGTTCTTC. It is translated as CASSPSWGLGAYNEQFF.

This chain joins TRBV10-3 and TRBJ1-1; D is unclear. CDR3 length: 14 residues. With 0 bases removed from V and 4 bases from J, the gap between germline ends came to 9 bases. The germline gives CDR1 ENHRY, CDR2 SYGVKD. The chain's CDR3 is CAISESGSSTEAFF. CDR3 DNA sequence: TGTGCCATCAGTGAGTCCGGATCGAGCACTGAAGCTTTCTTT.

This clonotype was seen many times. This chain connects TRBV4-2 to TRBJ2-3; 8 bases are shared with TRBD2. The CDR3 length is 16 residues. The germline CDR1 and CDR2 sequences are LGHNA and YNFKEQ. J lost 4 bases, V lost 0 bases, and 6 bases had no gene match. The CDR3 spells CASSQDMSGGADTQYF. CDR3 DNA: TGTGCCAGCAGCCAAGATATGAGCGGGGGAGCAGATACGCAGTATTTT.